These 23 T cell receptor beta chains share one sample of origin, sequenced in a study of blood T cell repertoires in COVID-19. Profiled with immunoSEQ multiplex PCR; TCRdb holds only in-frame clones, not every one. The sample contains around 400,000 clones, roughly 84% of which appear only once. Sequencing input: PBMCs or T cells enriched from blood (not recorded which). Receptors were obtained from a woman aged 18-29 years who had been exposed to COVID-19.

This clone was recorded only once. The J gene is TRBJ2-3, the V gene TRBV27, with D perhaps TRBD2 (6 bases). The length of the CDR3 is 15 residues. The germline V gene has CDR1 MNHEY and CDR2 SMNVEV (reference sequence). Trimming removed 5 bases at V and 2 bases at J, with 14 bases between. CDR3: CASSQTRGDTDTQYF. The CDR3 nucleotides read TGTGCCAGCAGTCAAACGCGCGGGGACACAGATACGCAGTATTTT.

The V call is TRBV7-2, the J call TRBJ2-5; weak D call: TRBD1 (7 bases). V lost 7 bases and J 5 bases, leaving 23 bases between the germline ends. This CDR3 contains 16 residues. The germline V gene has CDR1 SGHTA and CDR2 FQGNSA. CDR3 sequence (DNA): TGTGCCAGCACCGGAGGGGGCCTCGGTTTCCAGGAGACCCAGTACTTC. Its translation: CASTGGGLGFQETQYF.

V and J are TRBV5-6 and TRBJ2-2; 10 bases agree with TRBD1. V shed 4 bases and J 1 base; nucleotides not matched to a gene: 4. Germline V CDR1 and CDR2: SGHDT, YYEEEE. The CDR3 consists of 16 residues. DNA for the CDR3: TGTGCCAGCAGCCCCCGGGACAGGGGGAACACCGGGGAGCTGTTTTTT. It encodes CASSPRDRGNTGELFF.

This chain links TRBV27 with TRBJ1-5, with D perhaps matching TRBD1 (6 bases). The CDR3 totals 17 residues. The V gene lost 2 bases and the J gene lost 7 bases, with 21 bases spanning the gap. Per the germline V gene, CDR1 is MNHEY and CDR2 is SMNVEV (reference sequence). The CDR3 is CASSLRQGTPPLQPQHF. The CDR3 nucleotides are TGTGCCAGCAGTTTAAGGCAGGGGACCCCCCCTCTCCAGCCCCAGCATTTT.

The chain is built from TRBV3-1 (or the pseudogene TRBV3-2) and TRBJ2-5; 10 bases map to TRBD2. Germline CDR1 and CDR2: LGHDT and YNNKEL (reference sequence). With V trimmed by 7 bases and J by 4 bases, 6 bases remained unmatched. The CDR3 is 14 residues long. The CDR3 sequence is CASTPSGGRETQYF. The CDR3 bases are TGTGCCAGCACCCCTAGCGGGGGTCGAGAGACCCAGTACTTC.

J is TRBJ2-7 and V is TRBV5-1; 8 bases fit TRBD1. V shed 3 bases, J shed 0 bases, and the junction held 5 bases outside the gene matches. Germline V CDR1 and CDR2: SGHRS, YFSETQ. CDR3 length: 15 amino acids. This chain's CDR3 is CASSWGQVSSYEQYF. The CDR3 DNA reads as TGCGCCAGCAGCTGGGGACAGGTGAGCTCCTACGAGCAGTACTTC.

This clone was counted only a few times. This rearrangement joins TRBV25-1 to TRBJ1-2; the match to TRBD1 covers 7 bases. The CDR3 contains 14 residues. Germline CDR1 is MGHDK and CDR2 is SYGVNS. The V and J ends lost 6 bases and 1 base, in that order; junction bases with no gene match: 5. The CDR3 DNA sequence: TGTGCCAGCAGCCTGACAGGGCTTAACTATGGCTACACCTTC. This gives the protein CASSLTGLNYGYTF.

The rearrangement joins TRBV6-5 to TRBJ1-3; TRBD1 might be the D (6 bases). The V gene's germline CDR1 is MNHEY and CDR2 SVGAGI. V lost 1 base to trimming and J lost 9 bases, with 10 bases between them. The CDR3 is 13 residues long. The CDR3 region is CASSYFSGATIYF. As DNA, the CDR3 is TGTGCCAGCAGTTACTTTTCAGGGGCCACCATATATTTT.

V and J are TRBV18 and TRBJ2-3, with TRBD1 as a possible D gene (6 bases). The germline V and J ends were trimmed by 0 bases and 5 bases, with 12 bases remaining between them. This CDR3 is 15 amino acids long. Looked up from germline, CDR1 is KGHSH and CDR2 is LQKENI. CDR3 nucleotide sequence: TGTGCCAGCTCACCACCCCAGGGGAGACTAGATACGCAGTATTTT. Amino acid sequence: CASSPPQGRLDTQYF.

The V gene is TRBV18, the J gene TRBJ1-2; tentative D call: TRBD1 (5 bases). CDR3 length: 14 amino acids. Germline V gene sequence: CDR1 KGHSH, CDR2 LQKENI. Trimming took 8 bases from V and 3 from J, leaving 16 bases between them. The CDR3 sequence: CASDRAGLDYGYTF. In DNA, the CDR3 is TGTGCCAGCGACCGGGCAGGGCTCGACTATGGCTACACCTTC.

The chain is built from TRBV28 and TRBJ2-2; 8 positions match TRBD1. Germline V CDR1 and CDR2: MDHEN, SYDVKM. The V and J ends lost 2 bases and 6 bases, in that order; junction bases with no gene match: 5. This CDR3 is 15 amino acids long. The CDR3, as DNA: TGTGCCAGCAGTTTAGGCAGGGGGCTCGCCGGGGAGCTGTTTTTT. Translated, it gives CASSLGRGLAGELFF.

This clone was picked up one time. CDR3 nucleotides: TGTGCCAGCAGCTTAGATGGCCTAGCGGGGGTAGGTGAGCAGTTCTTC. Protein: CASSLDGLAGVGEQFF. This rearrangement joins TRBV7-2 to TRBJ2-1, with 10 nucleotides matching TRBD2. The V segment lost 1 base and the J segment 9 bases; nucleotides outside the gene matches: 9. Germline values: CDR1 SGHTA, CDR2 FQGNSA. CDR3 length: 16 amino acids.

The J gene is TRBJ1-1, the V gene TRBV6-1; D call uncertain. V was clipped by 2 bases and J by 1 base, with 14 bases between them. This CDR3 has 16 amino acids. Germline V CDR1 and CDR2: MNHNS, SASEGT. CDR3 sequence: CASSETGRARNTEAFF. The CDR3 DNA reads as TGTGCCAGCAGTGAAACGGGGAGGGCTAGGAACACTGAAGCTTTCTTT.

This sequence joins TRBV4-1 and TRBJ2-2, with D tentatively TRBD2 (7 bases). This CDR3 is built from 14 residues. Germline CDR1 is MGHRA and CDR2 is YSYEKL. Trimming pared 4 bases from V and 7 bases from J, leaving 13 bases between. In DNA, the CDR3 is TGCGCCAGCAGCCTTCGGGGGGCCGTCGGGGAGCTGTTTTTT. This translates into CASSLRGAVGELFF.

This clone has only one observation. CDR3 loop: CASTPDTGTASYEQYF. In nucleotides, the CDR3 is TGTGCCAGCACCCCCGACACCGGGACAGCCTCCTACGAGCAGTACTTC. V gene TRBV27 combines with J gene TRBJ2-7; 7 bases map to TRBD1. The V and J ends lost 7 bases and 0 bases, in that order; junction bases with no gene match: 12. This CDR3 has 16 amino acids. Per germline, CDR1 MNHEY and CDR2 SMNVEV (reference sequence).

V gene TRBV12-3 or TRBV12-4 combines with J gene TRBJ1-2; D gene ambiguous. CDR3 length: 13 amino acids. The V end lost 6 bases, the J end lost 8 bases, and 16 bases lay between the germline ends. The CDR3 region has the DNA TGTGCCAGCAGCCCCAGACTTCGAGGGGGCTACACCTTC. Residues: CASSPRLRGGYTF.

V gene TRBV5-1 combines with J gene TRBJ2-3; 12 bases are shared with TRBD2. Germline values: CDR1 SGHRS, CDR2 YFSETQ. Germline trimming cut 1 base from V and 0 bases from J; bases unmatched to any gene: 12. The CDR3 length is 20 residues. This CDR3 reads CASSLSPGTSGLPSTDTQYF. The DNA for the CDR3 is TGCGCCAGCAGCTTGAGTCCCGGGACTAGCGGGTTACCAAGCACAGATACGCAGTATTTT.

The rearrangement uses TRBV7-2 and TRBJ2-7; 9 positions agree with TRBD1. V dropped 6 bases and J dropped 2; count of bases not matched to a gene: 5. CDR3 size: 14 residues. Germline V CDR1 and CDR2: SGHTA, FQGNSA. The CDR3 reads CASRRGQGTYEQYF. The CDR3 nucleotides read TGTGCCAGCAGGCGTGGACAGGGGACCTACGAGCAGTACTTC.

V gene TRBV18 combines with J gene TRBJ2-6; no firm D call. V lost 0 bases and J lost 4, with 4 bases in between. This CDR3 has 14 amino acids. CDR1 and CDR2 from the germline V gene are KGHSH and LQKENI. The CDR3, as DNA: TGTGCCAGCTCACCACCGTCGGGGGCCAACGTCCTGACTTTC. It yields the protein CASSPPSGANVLTF. Supplemented by reference TRBV18 and TRBJ2-6, the full variable domain reads NAGVMQNPRHLVRRRGQEARLRCSPMKGHSHVYWYRQLPEEGLKFMVYLQKENIIDESGMPKERFSAEFPKEGPSILRIQQVVRGDSAAYFCASSPPSGANVLTFGAGSRLTVL.

This sequence joins TRBV30 and TRBJ1-5, with D unclear. Deletions cut 2 bases from V and 4 bases from J, with 12 bases between. The CDR3 sequence is 14 residues long. Germline V gene lookup returns CDR1 GTSNPN and CDR2 SVGIG (reference sequence). Here the CDR3 reads CAWSQDSTNQPQHF. Here the CDR3 DNA reads TGTGCCTGGAGTCAGGACTCAACAAATCAGCCCCAGCATTTT.

The rearrangement uses TRBV24-1 and TRBJ2-2, with 7 bases matching TRBD1. Germline V gene data show CDR1 as KGHDR and CDR2 as SFDVKD. After removal of 5 bases from V and 0 bases from J, the junction contained 2 bases not matched to a gene. This CDR3 has 15 amino acids. CDR3 in amino acids: CATSADRANTGELFF. For the CDR3, the DNA is TGTGCCACCAGTGCTGACAGGGCGAACACCGGGGAGCTGTTTTTT.

The chain employs TRBV7-9 and TRBJ2-3, with D tentatively TRBD2 (6 bases). The CDR3 is 13 residues long. V lost 5 bases and J lost 6, with 12 bases in between. Per the germline V gene, CDR1 is SEHNR and CDR2 is FQNEAQ (reference sequence). DNA of the CDR3: TGTGCCAGCAGCCCGACTAGTACGGATACGCAGTATTTT. Translated, it gives CASSPTSTDTQYF. Full variable domain (rest looked up from reference TRBV7-9 and TRBJ2-3): DTGVSQNPRHKITKRGQNVTFRCDPISEHNRLYWYRQTLGQGPEFLTYFQNEAQLEKSRLLSDRFSAERPKGSFSTLEIQRTEQGDSAMYLCASSPTSTDTQYFGPGTRLTVL.

The chain combines TRBV6-5 with TRBJ1-2, with 7 positions matching TRBD1. This CDR3 is built from 14 residues. Germline CDR1 MNHEY, CDR2 SVGAGI. V shed 2 bases and J 4 bases; nucleotides not matched to a gene: 4. The CDR3: CASSYIGGSYGYTF. In DNA form, the CDR3 reads TGTGCCAGCAGTTACATAGGGGGCAGCTATGGCTACACCTTC.